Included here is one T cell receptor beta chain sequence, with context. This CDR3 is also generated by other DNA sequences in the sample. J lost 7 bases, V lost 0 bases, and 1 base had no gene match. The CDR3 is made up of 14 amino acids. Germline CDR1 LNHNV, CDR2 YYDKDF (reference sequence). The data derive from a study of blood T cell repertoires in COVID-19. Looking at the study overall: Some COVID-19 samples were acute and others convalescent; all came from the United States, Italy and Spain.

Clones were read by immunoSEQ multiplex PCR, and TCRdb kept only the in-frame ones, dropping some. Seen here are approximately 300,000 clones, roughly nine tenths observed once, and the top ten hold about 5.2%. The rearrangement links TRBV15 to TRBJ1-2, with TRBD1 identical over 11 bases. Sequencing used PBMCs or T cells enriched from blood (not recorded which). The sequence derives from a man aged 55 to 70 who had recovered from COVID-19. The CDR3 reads CATSRDGTGGGYTF. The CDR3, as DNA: TGTGCCACCAGCAGAGATGGGACAGGGGGTGGCTACACCTTC.